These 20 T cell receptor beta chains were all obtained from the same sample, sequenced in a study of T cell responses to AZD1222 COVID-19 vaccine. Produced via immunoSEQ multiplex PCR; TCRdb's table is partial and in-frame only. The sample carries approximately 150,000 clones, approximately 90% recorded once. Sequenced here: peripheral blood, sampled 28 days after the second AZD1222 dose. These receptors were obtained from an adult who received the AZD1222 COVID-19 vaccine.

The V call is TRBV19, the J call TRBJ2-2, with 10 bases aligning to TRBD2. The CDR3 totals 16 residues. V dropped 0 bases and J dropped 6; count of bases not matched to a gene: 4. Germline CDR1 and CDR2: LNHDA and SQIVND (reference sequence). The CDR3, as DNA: TGTGCCAGTAGTATAGAGGCTAGCGGGAGCCCCGGGGAGCTGTTTTTT. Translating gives CASSIEASGSPGELFF.

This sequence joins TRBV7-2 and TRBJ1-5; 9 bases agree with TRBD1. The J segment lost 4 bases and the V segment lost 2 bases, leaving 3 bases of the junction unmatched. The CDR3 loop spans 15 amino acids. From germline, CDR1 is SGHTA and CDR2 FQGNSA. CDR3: CASSLRQGGNQPQHF. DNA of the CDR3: TGTGCCAGCAGCTTACGACAGGGGGGTAATCAGCCCCAGCATTTT.

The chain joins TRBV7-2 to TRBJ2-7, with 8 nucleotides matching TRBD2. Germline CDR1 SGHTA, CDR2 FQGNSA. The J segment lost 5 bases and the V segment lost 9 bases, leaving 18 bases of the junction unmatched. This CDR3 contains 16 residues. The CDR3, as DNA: TGTGCCAGTAAGCCAGGGGCAGCGGGAGTGGCCCACGAGCAGTACTTC. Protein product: CASKPGAAGVAHEQYF.

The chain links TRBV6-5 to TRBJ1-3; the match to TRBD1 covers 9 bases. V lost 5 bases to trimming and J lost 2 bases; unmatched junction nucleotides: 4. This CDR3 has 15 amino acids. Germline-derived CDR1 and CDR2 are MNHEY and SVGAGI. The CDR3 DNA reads TGTGCCAGCAGTCCCAGGACAGGGGCTGGAAACACCATATATTTT. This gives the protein CASSPRTGAGNTIYF.

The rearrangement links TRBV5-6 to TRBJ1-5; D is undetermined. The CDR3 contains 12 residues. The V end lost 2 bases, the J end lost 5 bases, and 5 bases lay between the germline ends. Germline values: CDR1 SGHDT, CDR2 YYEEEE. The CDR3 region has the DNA TGTGCCAGCAGCTTTGGATATCAGCCCCAGCATTTT. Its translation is CASSFGYQPQHF.

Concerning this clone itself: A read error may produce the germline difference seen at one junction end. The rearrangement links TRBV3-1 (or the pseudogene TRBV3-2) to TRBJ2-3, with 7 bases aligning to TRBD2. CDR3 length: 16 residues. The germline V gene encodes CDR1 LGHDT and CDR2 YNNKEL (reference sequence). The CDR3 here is CASSQDWREGTYTQYF. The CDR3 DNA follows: TGTGCCAGCAGCCAAGATTGGAGGGAGGGCACATATACGCAGTATTTT.

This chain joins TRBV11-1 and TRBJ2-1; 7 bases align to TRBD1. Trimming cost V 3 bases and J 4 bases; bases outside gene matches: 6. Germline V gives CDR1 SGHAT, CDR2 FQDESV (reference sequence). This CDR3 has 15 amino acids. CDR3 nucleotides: TGTGCCAGCAGCTTTGGGACAGAGATTTACAATGAGCAGTTCTTC. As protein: CASSFGTEIYNEQFF.

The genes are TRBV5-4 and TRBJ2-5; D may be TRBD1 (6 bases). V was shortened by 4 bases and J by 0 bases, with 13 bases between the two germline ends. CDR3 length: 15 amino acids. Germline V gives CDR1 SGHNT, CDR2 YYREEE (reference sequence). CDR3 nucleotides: TGTGCCAGCAGCACAGGGACCCAGTACCAAGAGACCCAGTACTTC. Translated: CASSTGTQYQETQYF.

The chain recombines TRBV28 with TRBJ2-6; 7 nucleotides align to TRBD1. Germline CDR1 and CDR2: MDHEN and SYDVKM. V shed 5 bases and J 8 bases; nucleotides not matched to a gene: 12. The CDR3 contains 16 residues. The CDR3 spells CASSPAGETGSNVLTF. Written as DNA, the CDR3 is TGTGCCAGCAGTCCCGCCGGGGAGACAGGGTCCAACGTCCTGACTTTC.

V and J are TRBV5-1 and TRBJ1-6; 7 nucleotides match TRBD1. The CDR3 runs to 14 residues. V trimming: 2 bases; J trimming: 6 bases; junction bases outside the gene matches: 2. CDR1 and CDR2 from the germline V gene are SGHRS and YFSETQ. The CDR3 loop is CASSFGTVNSPLHF. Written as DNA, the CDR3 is TGCGCCAGCAGCTTTGGGACAGTTAATTCACCCCTCCACTTT.

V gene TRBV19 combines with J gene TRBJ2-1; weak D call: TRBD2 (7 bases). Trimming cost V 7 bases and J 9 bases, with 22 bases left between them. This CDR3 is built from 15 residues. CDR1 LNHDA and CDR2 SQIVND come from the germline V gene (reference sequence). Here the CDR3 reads CASTAGGRGGTEQFF. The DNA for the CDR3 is TGTGCCAGTACCGCCGGGGGGAGAGGGGGGACTGAGCAGTTCTTC.

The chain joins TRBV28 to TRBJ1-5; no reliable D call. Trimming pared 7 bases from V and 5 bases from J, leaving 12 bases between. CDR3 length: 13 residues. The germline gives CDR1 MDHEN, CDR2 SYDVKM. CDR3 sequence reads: CASTEGLHQPQHF. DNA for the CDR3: TGTGCCAGCACGGAGGGTCTCCATCAGCCCCAGCATTTT.

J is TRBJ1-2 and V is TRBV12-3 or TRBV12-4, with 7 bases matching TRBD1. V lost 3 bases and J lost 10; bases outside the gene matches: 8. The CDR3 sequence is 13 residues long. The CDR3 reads CASSFRDSMIYTF. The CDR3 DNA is TGTGCCAGCAGTTTCCGGGACAGTATGATCTACACCTTC.

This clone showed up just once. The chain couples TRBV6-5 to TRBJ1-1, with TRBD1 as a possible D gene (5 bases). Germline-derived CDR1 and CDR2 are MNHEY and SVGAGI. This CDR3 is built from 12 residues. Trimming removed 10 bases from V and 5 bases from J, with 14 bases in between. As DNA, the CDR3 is TGTGCCACCTCTTTGGGGGGGACTGAAGCTTTCTTT. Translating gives CATSLGGTEAFF.

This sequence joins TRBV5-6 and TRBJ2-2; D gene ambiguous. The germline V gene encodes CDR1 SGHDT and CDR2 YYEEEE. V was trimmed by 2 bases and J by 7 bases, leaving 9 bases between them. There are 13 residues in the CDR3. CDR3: CASSLGSDGELFF. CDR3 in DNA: TGTGCCAGCAGCTTAGGTTCGGACGGGGAGCTGTTTTTT. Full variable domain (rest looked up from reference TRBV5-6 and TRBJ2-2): DAGVTQSPTHLIKTRGQQVTLRCSPKSGHDTVSWYQQALGQGPQFIFQYYEEEERQRGNFPDRFSGHQFPNYSSELNVNALLLGDSALYLCASSLGSDGELFFGEGSRLTVL.

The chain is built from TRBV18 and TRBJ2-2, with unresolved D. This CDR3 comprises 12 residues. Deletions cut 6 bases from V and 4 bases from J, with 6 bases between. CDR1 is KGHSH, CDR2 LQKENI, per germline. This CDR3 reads CASSLSTGELFF. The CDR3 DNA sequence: TGTGCCAGCTCTCTCAGCACCGGGGAGCTGTTTTTT.

CDR3 nucleotides: TGTGCCAGCAGTTCCCGGGTGGGGACAGATACGCAGTATTTT. The encoded protein is CASSSRVGTDTQYF. The chain links TRBV28 to TRBJ2-3; D remains unclear. Trimming took 4 bases from V and 3 from J, leaving 11 bases between them. CDR1 is MDHEN, CDR2 SYDVKM, per germline. This CDR3 spans 14 amino acids.

The CDR3 sequence is CSVGHPTGTGDTDTQYF. The CDR3 coding sequence is TGCAGCGTTGGACACCCGACCGGGACAGGGGACACAGATACGCAGTATTTT. This chain uses TRBV29-1 with TRBJ2-3; 10 bases line up with TRBD1. V gave up 4 bases and J gave up 2 bases; unmatched junction bases: 12. CDR1 and CDR2 from the germline V gene are SQVTM and ANQGSEA. The CDR3 consists of 17 residues.

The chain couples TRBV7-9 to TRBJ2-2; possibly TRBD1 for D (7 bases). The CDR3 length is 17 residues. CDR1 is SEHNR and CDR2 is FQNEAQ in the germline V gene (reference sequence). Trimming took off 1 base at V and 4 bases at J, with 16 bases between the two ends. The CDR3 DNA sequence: TGTGCCAGCAGCTTAGACCCCCGCCAGGGGGGCACCGGGGAGCTGTTTTTT. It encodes CASSLDPRQGGTGELFF.

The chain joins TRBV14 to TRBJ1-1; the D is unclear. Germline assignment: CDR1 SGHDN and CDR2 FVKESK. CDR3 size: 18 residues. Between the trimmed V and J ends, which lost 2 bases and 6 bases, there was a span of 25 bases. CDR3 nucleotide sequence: TGTGCCAGCAGCCAAACGACCGCGCTTGGCCCTTCTAGGGCTGAAGCTTTCTTT. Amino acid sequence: CASSQTTALGPSRAEAFF.